Presented here are 32 T cell receptor beta chains from one specimen sequenced in a study of Ad26.COV2.S vaccination and SARS-CoV-2 variants. Clones were read by immunoSEQ multiplex PCR, and TCRdb kept only the in-frame ones, dropping some. The sample has about 390,000 clones; about nine tenths are singletons. Treatment: about 20 received Ad26.COV2.S at low or high dose, single or two shots; about five received placebo; per-sample allocation not given. Specimens were obtained on day 63 following the first vaccine or placebo injection. This material consisted of peripheral blood, taken in a trial of Ad26.COV2.S vaccine versus placebo. All receptors derive from a person aged 18-65 years who received the Ad26.COV2.S COVID-19 vaccine or a placebo.

The chain carries TRBV6-1 and TRBJ2-7, with 7 bases identical to TRBD2. This CDR3 is 13 amino acids long. V was pared by 0 bases and J by 5 bases, with 1 base of the junction left unmatched. Germline-derived CDR1 and CDR2 are MNHNS and SASEGT. The CDR3 nucleotides are TGTGCCAGCAGTGAAGCGGGAGGGCACGAGCAGTACTTC. Amino acid sequence: CASSEAGGHEQYF.

The chain combines TRBV6-5 with TRBJ1-6; 9 nucleotides align to TRBD1. This CDR3 has 16 residues. V lost 1 base to trimming and J lost 10 bases; unmatched junction nucleotides: 8. Germline V gene sequence: CDR1 MNHEY, CDR2 SVGAGI. The CDR3 loop is CASSYFSGTGMSPLHF. The CDR3, as DNA: TGTGCCAGCAGTTACTTTTCTGGGACAGGGATGTCACCCCTCCACTTT.

The J gene is TRBJ1-6, the V gene TRBV19; 7 bases agree with TRBD1. The V gene end was trimmed by 2 bases and the J gene end by 10 bases; junction bases not matched to a gene: 8. Germline V gene data show CDR1 as LNHDA and CDR2 as SQIVND (reference sequence). This CDR3 comprises 15 residues. Written as DNA, the CDR3 is TGTGCCAGTAGTATACTCCCCCAGGGGGACTCACCCCTCCACTTT. Amino acids: CASSILPQGDSPLHF. The full variable domain, rest sourced from reference TRBV19 and TRBJ1-6, is DGGITQSPKYLFRKEGQNVTLSCEQNLNHDAMYWYRQDPGQGLRLIYYSQIVNDFQKGDIAEGYSVSREKKESFPLTVTSAQKNPTAFYLCASSILPQGDSPLHFGNGTRLTVT.

The CDR3 spells CAISKDREETQYF. In DNA form, the CDR3 reads TGTGCCATCAGTAAGGACAGGGAAGAGACCCAGTACTTC. This chain joins TRBV10-3 and TRBJ2-5; 8 bases line up with TRBD1. Germline V gene lookup returns CDR1 ENHRY and CDR2 SYGVKD. The ends lost 5 bases at V and 3 bases at J; junction bases unmatched: 2. The CDR3 runs 13 residues.

The chain combines TRBV7-2 with TRBJ2-7, with D maybe TRBD1 (6 bases). The CDR3 has 14 residues. Germline CDR1 reads SGHTA; CDR2 reads FQGNSA. Trimming stripped 4 bases from V and 4 bases from J, with 14 bases between. DNA of the CDR3: TGTGCCAGCAGCTCTTCGGCAGGGGCGTACGAGCAGTACTTC. Residues: CASSSSAGAYEQYF. The complete variable domain, with remaining parts taken from reference TRBV7-2 and TRBJ2-7, reads GAGVSQSPSNKVTEKGKDVELRCDPISGHTALYWYRQSLGQGLEFLIYFQGNSAPDKSGLPSDRFSAERTGGSVSTLTIQRTQQEDSAVYLCASSSSAGAYEQYFGPGTRLTVT.

The chain uses TRBV5-1 and TRBJ1-2; 10 bases are shared with TRBD1. CDR1 is SGHRS, CDR2 YFSETQ, per germline. The ends lost 4 bases at V and 5 bases at J; junction bases unmatched: 5. There are 14 residues in the CDR3. Written as DNA, the CDR3 is TGCGCCAGCAGCCGAGGACAGGGGGATTATGGCTACACCTTC. Its protein is CASSRGQGDYGYTF.

The V call is TRBV12-3 or TRBV12-4, the J call TRBJ1-2; TRBD1 is a possible D gene (6 bases). V was clipped by 7 bases and J by 7 bases, with 16 bases between them. This CDR3 comprises 13 residues. DNA for the CDR3: TGTGCCAGCACCATCCCGGGGGCGGTTGGCTACACCTTC. This translates into CASTIPGAVGYTF.

The chain links TRBV5-5 to TRBJ1-4; D gene unclear. CDR3 length equals 16 residues. V was clipped by 1 base and J by 4 bases, with 14 bases between them. CDR1 SGHKS and CDR2 YYEKEE come from the germline V gene (reference sequence). The DNA of the CDR3 is TGTGCCAGCAGCTTGCTGGGTTTCAAGGTTAATGAAAAACTGTTTTTT. This translates into CASSLLGFKVNEKLFF.

This chain connects TRBV2 to TRBJ1-1, with 8 bases lining up with TRBD1. Looked up from germline, CDR1 is SNHLY and CDR2 is FYNNEI. CDR3 size: 17 residues. Unmatched junction bases numbered 10, after V lost 1 base and J lost 3 bases. The DNA of the CDR3 is TGTGCCAGCAGTGAAGGCGTGGGCAGGGGGCCTGACACTGAAGCTTTCTTT. It is translated as CASSEGVGRGPDTEAFF. Supplemented by reference TRBV2 and TRBJ1-1, the full variable domain reads EPEVTQTPSHQVTQMGQEVILRCVPISNHLYFYWYRQILGQKVEFLVSFYNNEISEKSEIFDDQFSVERPDGSNFTLKIRSTKLEDSAMYFCASSEGVGRGPDTEAFFGQGTRLTVV.

This clone has just a few counts. The rearrangement links TRBV7-9 to TRBJ2-7; no clear D. V was shortened by 5 bases and J by 5 bases, with 7 bases between the two germline ends. Germline V gene data show CDR1 as SEHNR and CDR2 as FQNEAQ (reference sequence). The CDR3 length is 11 residues. The CDR3 coding sequence is TGTGCCAGCAGCCCCCGAGACGAGCAGTACTTC. Its translation is CASSPRDEQYF.

Here the CDR3 reads CASSLGGESDYTF. The CDR3 bases are TGTGCCAGCAGTTTGGGGGGAGAGAGCGACTACACCTTC. The chain uses TRBV6-5 and TRBJ1-2, with D possibly being TRBD1 (5 bases). V was shortened by 4 bases and J by 10 bases, with 16 bases between the two germline ends. CDR3 length equals 13 residues. Germline V gene data show CDR1 as MNHEY and CDR2 as SVGAGI.

V and J are TRBV10-3 and TRBJ2-5; D is possibly TRBD1 (6 bases). The CDR3 has 13 residues. The germline V gene has CDR1 ENHRY and CDR2 SYGVKD. With 4 bases removed from V and 0 bases from J, the gap between germline ends came to 6 bases. The CDR3 DNA is TGTGCCATCAGTGGACAGGACCAAGAGACCCAGTACTTC. The encoded protein is CAISGQDQETQYF.

Regarding this clone: At the DNA level, this CDR3 is encoded by other sequences in the same sample as well. V usage is TRBV3-1 (or the pseudogene TRBV3-2) and J usage is TRBJ1-1, with a weak D call TRBD1 (6 bases). Trimming took off 4 bases at V and 0 bases at J, with 9 bases between the two ends. Germline V gene sequence: CDR1 LGHDT, CDR2 YNNKEL (reference sequence). The CDR3 runs 14 residues. CDR3 region: CASSRGGMNTEAFF. The CDR3 nucleotides read TGTGCCAGCAGCCGAGGGGGTATGAACACTGAAGCTTTCTTT.

The chain combines TRBV29-1 with TRBJ1-1, with D unclear. Germline-derived CDR1 and CDR2 are SQVTM and ANQGSEA. The CDR3 has 12 amino acids. V was shortened by 4 bases and J by 1 base, with 7 bases between the two germline ends. DNA of the CDR3: TGCAGCGTTGGCCTTGGGAACACTGAAGCTTTCTTT. This sequence encodes CSVGLGNTEAFF. Full variable domain (rest looked up from reference TRBV29-1 and TRBJ1-1): SAVISQKPSRDICQRGTSLTIQCQVDSQVTMMFWYRQQPGQSLTLIATANQGSEATYESGFVIDKFPISRPNLTFSTLTVSNMSPEDSSIYLCSVGLGNTEAFFGQGTRLTVV.

This chain links TRBV6-2 or TRBV6-3 with TRBJ2-5; TRBD1 aligns across 9 bases. CDR1 is MNHEY, CDR2 SVGEGT, per germline. V was clipped by 5 bases and J by 4 bases; unmatched bases: 11. The CDR3 consists of 16 residues. CDR3 sequence (DNA): TGTGCCAGCAGTAACCCGGGACAGGGCTGGGGAGAGACCCAGTACTTC. It codes for CASSNPGQGWGETQYF.

A remark on this clone: At one end, the junction sequence differs from germline, possibly due to a read error. The rearrangement links TRBV29-1 to TRBJ1-2, with D unclear. Per the germline V gene, CDR1 is SQVTM and CDR2 is ANQGSEA. The CDR3 consists of 14 residues. The CDR3 DNA follows: TGCAGCGTGGAAGGGCCAGAGAGCAACTATGGCTACACCTTC. This sequence encodes CSVEGPESNYGYTF.

The chain uses TRBV19 and TRBJ2-2, with D possibly matching TRBD2 (5 bases). This CDR3 has 15 amino acids. Germline lookup yields CDR1 LNHDA and CDR2 SQIVND (reference sequence). Between the trimmed V and J ends, which lost 5 bases and 4 bases, there was a span of 14 bases. CDR3 protein: CASSRRQDATGELFF. In DNA form, the CDR3 reads TGTGCCAGTAGTCGGAGGCAGGACGCCACCGGGGAGCTGTTTTTT.

This rearrangement joins TRBV11-2 to TRBJ1-1, with 7 bases that match TRBD1. Germline CDR1 and CDR2: SGHAT and FQNNGV. This CDR3 region has 14 residues. Trimming took 6 bases from V and 4 from J; bases not matched to a gene: 8. CDR3 nucleotide sequence: TGTGCCAGCAGGTCAAGACAGGGATCCACTGAAGCTTTCTTT. Its translation is CASRSRQGSTEAFF.

The V call is TRBV7-9, the J call TRBJ2-1; 8 bases are shared with TRBD1. J was trimmed by 15 bases and V by 2 bases; bases with no gene match: 12. CDR1 is SEHNR and CDR2 is FQNEAQ in the germline V gene (reference sequence). This CDR3 comprises 14 residues. The DNA of the CDR3 is TGTGCCAGCAGCTTACACGACCAGACAGGGGTCGGGTTCTTC. Amino acid sequence: CASSLHDQTGVGFF.

The rearrangement links TRBV10-3 to TRBJ1-2; D unresolved. The CDR3 spans 11 residues. V was shortened by 7 bases and J by 8 bases, with 11 bases between the two germline ends. Germline V CDR1 and CDR2: ENHRY, SYGVKD. CDR3 DNA: TGTGCCATCAATTACGGAGGGGGCTACACCTTC. This sequence encodes CAINYGGGYTF.

This chain joins TRBV3-1 (or the pseudogene TRBV3-2) and TRBJ2-3, with a possible D match to TRBD2 (6 bases). Trimming pared 3 bases from V and 1 base from J, leaving 17 bases between. Germline V gene sequence: CDR1 LGHDT, CDR2 YNNKEL (reference sequence). The CDR3 spans 17 residues. CDR3 residues: CASSQAPSGLRTDTQYF. Here the CDR3 DNA reads TGTGCCAGCAGCCAGGCCCCCTCGGGACTCCGCACAGATACGCAGTATTTT.

The chain is built from TRBV27 and TRBJ2-2; 14 nucleotides agree with TRBD2. V lost 3 bases, J lost 6 bases, and 6 bases stayed unmatched. The CDR3 length is 17 residues. Germline values: CDR1 MNHEY, CDR2 SMNVEV (reference sequence). The DNA of the CDR3 is TGTGCCAGCAGTTTCGGACTAGCGGGGGGAAGGGCCGGGGAGCTGTTTTTT. This translates into CASSFGLAGGRAGELFF.

The chain employs TRBV27 and TRBJ1-1; no clear D gene. CDR1 MNHEY and CDR2 SMNVEV come from the germline V gene (reference sequence). The V end lost 3 bases, the J end lost 0 bases, and 8 bases lay between the germline ends. CDR3 length: 14 residues. CDR3 bases: TGTGCCAGCAGTTTGTACAACATGAACACTGAAGCTTTCTTT. Translating gives CASSLYNMNTEAFF.

This clone was seen once. This rearrangement joins TRBV12-2 to TRBJ1-1; the DNA was not compared with TRBD1, the D call given in the table. TRBV12-2 is a documented pseudogene. The CDR3 length is 16 residues. The CDR3 sequence is CASRLALGQTNTEAFF. In DNA, the CDR3 is TGTGCAAGTCGCTTAGCACTAGGACAGACAAACACTGAAGCTTTCTTT.

The chain recombines TRBV5-4 with TRBJ2-1; no clear D gene. The V gene's germline CDR1 is SGHNT and CDR2 YYREEE (reference sequence). V shed 1 base and J shed 9 bases, with 8 bases lying between them. The CDR3 totals 12 residues. The DNA of the CDR3 is TGTGCCAGCAGCTTGTCGAGCAGTGAGCAGTTCTTC. Translating gives CASSLSSSEQFF.

This clone was recorded once. The chain has TRBV28 and TRBJ2-7; 9 bases match TRBD1. The CDR3 is 14 residues long. The V gene end was trimmed by 8 bases and the J gene end by 4 bases; junction bases not matched to a gene: 9. The germline gives CDR1 MDHEN, CDR2 SYDVKM. The CDR3 is CASGGPGQGYEQYF. CDR3 DNA sequence: TGTGCCAGCGGCGGTCCGGGACAGGGATACGAGCAGTACTTC.

The chain has TRBV7-2 and TRBJ1-2; the D gene is possibly TRBD1 (6 bases). The length of the CDR3 is 12 residues. V dropped 5 bases and J dropped 8 bases, with 12 bases sitting between them. In germline, CDR1 is SGHTA, CDR2 FQGNSA. This CDR3 is CASSMRGEGYTF. CDR3 in DNA: TGTGCCAGCAGCATGAGGGGGGAAGGCTACACCTTC.

This rearrangement joins TRBV5-1 to TRBJ2-1; D is possibly TRBD2 (6 bases). V was pared by 0 bases and J by 6 bases, with 13 bases between. Germline CDR1 reads SGHRS; CDR2 reads YFSETQ. The CDR3 is made up of 15 amino acids. The CDR3 spells CASSLAEGGGNEQFF. The CDR3 DNA reads TGCGCCAGCAGCTTGGCCGAGGGAGGAGGCAATGAGCAGTTCTTC.

The CDR3 region is CATSNAYGYTF. The CDR3 DNA follows: TGTGCCACCAGCAACGCCTATGGCTACACCTTC. The chain links TRBV15 to TRBJ1-2; D is undetermined. The V gene lost 4 bases and the J gene lost 4 bases, with 4 bases spanning the gap. Germline CDR1 LNHNV, CDR2 YYDKDF (reference sequence). CDR3 length equals 11 residues.

CDR3 residues: CASLNWERETQYF. CDR3 DNA sequence: TGTGCCAGCCTCAATTGGGAGCGAGAGACCCAGTACTTC. The chain employs TRBV3-1 (or the pseudogene TRBV3-2) and TRBJ2-5, with D perhaps TRBD2 (5 bases). V dropped 8 bases and J dropped 4 bases, with 14 bases sitting between them. From germline, CDR1 is LGHDT and CDR2 YNNKEL (reference sequence). The CDR3 is 13 amino acids.

This clone was observed a single time. In the same sample, other DNA sequences code for this CDR3. The chain recombines TRBV6-5 with TRBJ1-2; D gene unclear. Germline CDR1 is MNHEY and CDR2 is SVGAGI. The V and J ends lost 2 bases and 2 bases respectively, with 6 bases between them. CDR3 length: 13 amino acids. This CDR3 is CASSYDKNYGYTF. The CDR3 nucleotides read TGTGCCAGCAGTTACGACAAGAACTATGGCTACACCTTC.

CDR3 sequence reads: CASSVGQGPQYF. In nucleotides, the CDR3 is TGTGCCAGCAGTGTAGGGCAGGGGCCGCAGTATTTT. V and J are TRBV2 and TRBJ2-3; possibly TRBD1 for D (6 bases). This CDR3 has 12 amino acids. The V and J ends lost 4 bases and 10 bases respectively, with 12 bases between them. The germline V gene has CDR1 SNHLY and CDR2 FYNNEI.